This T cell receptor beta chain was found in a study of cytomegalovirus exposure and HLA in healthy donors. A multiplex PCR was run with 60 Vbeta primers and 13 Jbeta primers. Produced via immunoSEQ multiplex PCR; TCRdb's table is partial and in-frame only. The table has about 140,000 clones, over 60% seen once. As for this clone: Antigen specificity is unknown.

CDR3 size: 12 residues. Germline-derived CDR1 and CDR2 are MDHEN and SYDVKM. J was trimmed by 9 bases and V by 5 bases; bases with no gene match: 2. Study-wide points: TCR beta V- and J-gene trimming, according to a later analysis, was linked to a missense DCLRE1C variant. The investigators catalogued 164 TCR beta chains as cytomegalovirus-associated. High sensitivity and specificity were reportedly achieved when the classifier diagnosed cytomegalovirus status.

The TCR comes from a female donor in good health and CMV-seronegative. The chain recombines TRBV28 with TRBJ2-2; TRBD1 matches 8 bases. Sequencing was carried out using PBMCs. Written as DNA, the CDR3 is TGTGCCAGCAGTCAGGGGGCCAGGGAGCTGTTTTTT. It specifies CASSQGARELFF. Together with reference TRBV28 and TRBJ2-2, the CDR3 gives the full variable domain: DVKVTQSSRYLVKRTGEKVFLECVQDMDHENMFWYRQDPGLGLRLIYFSYDVKMKEKGDIPEGYSVSREKKERFSLILESASTNQTSMYLCASSQGARELFFGEGSRLTVL.